A single sample is the source of the 28 T cell receptor beta chains below, sequenced in a study of blood T cell repertoires in COVID-19. Here immunoSEQ multiplex PCR was the method, and the copy in TCRdb shows in-frame clones only, minus some. The sample shows over 600,000 clones, about 90% of them seen only once. Sequencing used peripheral blood. These receptors all come from a young woman with acute or convalescent COVID-19.

In its sample, this clone was seen a few times. Other DNA sequences in this specimen translate into the identical CDR3. The CDR3 here is CASSLTGGSGYTF. The CDR3, as DNA: TGTGCCAGCAGTCTGACAGGGGGCAGTGGCTACACCTTC. This chain uses TRBV6-5 with TRBJ1-2; 10 nucleotides line up with TRBD1. V shed 5 bases, J shed 7 bases, and the junction held 4 bases outside the gene matches. The CDR3 has 13 amino acids. Germline CDR1 is MNHEY and CDR2 is SVGAGI.

The gene calls are TRBV7-9 and TRBJ2-4, with a tentative D call TRBD2 (7 bases). CDR3 length equals 15 residues. Germline V lookup: CDR1 SEHNR, CDR2 FQNEAQ (reference sequence). V dropped 5 bases and J dropped 6 bases, with 17 bases sitting between them. This CDR3 reads CASSAGATWGNIQYF. The CDR3 bases are TGTGCCAGCAGCGCGGGGGCCACTTGGGGAAACATTCAGTACTTC.

V usage is TRBV25-1 and J usage is TRBJ1-1; perhaps TRBD1 as D (6 bases). V dropped 5 bases and J dropped 5 bases, with 18 bases sitting between them. The CDR3 has 15 residues. Germline CDR1 MGHDK, CDR2 SYGVNS. CDR3 in DNA: TGTGCCAGCAGTCAAATTTCCAGGGGTGGAACTGAAGCTTTCTTT. It encodes CASSQISRGGTEAFF.

This chain connects TRBV19 to TRBJ1-2; 7 bases line up with TRBD1. Trimming removed 5 bases from V and 1 base from J; junction bases left unmatched: 19. CDR1 LNHDA and CDR2 SQIVND come from the germline V gene (reference sequence). This CDR3 has 19 amino acids. CDR3 DNA sequence: TGTGCCAGTAGTGGCCACCGGGGACAGTTCCCTTTGCTTAACTATGGCTACACCTTC. It codes for CASSGHRGQFPLLNYGYTF.

The genes are TRBV29-1 and TRBJ2-7; TRBD2 aligns across 9 bases. The CDR3 runs 12 residues. Germline CDR1 and CDR2: SQVTM and ANQGSEA. With 7 bases clipped from V and 7 bases from J, the junction kept 8 bases outside the gene matches. CDR3 amino acids: CSARSGGGEQYF. In nucleotides, the CDR3 is TGCAGCGCCCGTAGCGGGGGTGGTGAGCAGTACTTC.

The genes are TRBV5-6 and TRBJ2-3, with 7 bases fitting TRBD1. Germline CDR1 and CDR2: SGHDT and YYEEEE. Trimming cost V 9 bases and J 2 bases; bases outside gene matches: 6. The CDR3 has 13 amino acids. The CDR3 protein is CATRQGPTDTQYF. The CDR3 coding sequence is TGTGCCACACGACAGGGCCCCACAGATACGCAGTATTTT. The complete variable domain, with remaining parts taken from reference TRBV5-6 and TRBJ2-3, reads DAGVTQSPTHLIKTRGQQVTLRCSPKSGHDTVSWYQQALGQGPQFIFQYYEEEERQRGNFPDRFSGHQFPNYSSELNVNALLLGDSALYLCATRQGPTDTQYFGPGTRLTVL.

CDR3 bases: TGTGCCAGCAGCCATAGACAGGCAACGGACTACTATGGCTACACCTTC. Translating it yields CASSHRQATDYYGYTF. J is TRBJ1-2 and V is TRBV3-1 (or the pseudogene TRBV3-2), with D perhaps matching TRBD1 (6 bases). Deletions cut 3 bases from V and 3 bases from J, with 17 bases between. Germline CDR1 is LGHDT and CDR2 is YNNKEL (reference sequence). This CDR3 comprises 16 residues.

V is TRBV4-1 and J is TRBJ2-5, with 9 nucleotides matching TRBD2. Trimming at V came to 3 bases and at J to 3 bases, leaving 11 bases not matched to a gene. Germline values: CDR1 MGHRA, CDR2 YSYEKL. The CDR3 is made up of 17 amino acids. In DNA, the CDR3 is TGCGCCAGCAGCCACCTGGGGCGGGGGGGCTCCAAAGAGACCCAGTACTTC. This encodes CASSHLGRGGSKETQYF.

The table lists this clone with a count of one. This could be a read error, since a much larger clone is one nucleotide away. The identical CDR3 is also encoded by other nucleotide sequences in the sample. The genes are TRBV3-1 (or the pseudogene TRBV3-2) and TRBJ1-1, with 7 nucleotides matching TRBD1. The CDR3 extends over 14 amino acids. Trimming at V came to 2 bases and at J to 1 base, leaving 1 base not matched to a gene. Germline assignment: CDR1 LGHDT and CDR2 YNNKEL (reference sequence). The CDR3 region is CASSQRTGNTEAFF. CDR3 nucleotide sequence: TGTGCCAGCAGCCAACGGACAGGGAACACTGAAGCTTTCTTT.

This clone was seen only a few times. The V call is TRBV9, the J call TRBJ1-4; 9 bases agree with TRBD1. The CDR3 has 14 residues. The germline gives CDR1 SGDLS, CDR2 YYNGEE. J lost 7 bases, V lost 3 bases, and 4 bases had no gene match. CDR3 residues: CASSGGTGIEKLFF. CDR3 DNA sequence: TGTGCCAGCAGCGGCGGGACAGGGATTGAAAAACTGTTTTTT.

The chain is built from TRBV12-3 or TRBV12-4 and TRBJ1-6; perhaps TRBD1 as D (5 bases). This CDR3 is 12 amino acids long. With 6 bases removed from V and 8 bases from J, the gap between germline ends came to 8 bases. The CDR3 region is CASSQQDSPLHF. The DNA of the CDR3 is TGTGCCAGCAGCCAACAGGATTCACCCCTCCACTTT.

This chain links TRBV18 with TRBJ2-1; TRBD2 agrees at 7 bases. After removal of 2 bases from V and 7 bases from J, the junction contained 5 bases not matched to a gene. In germline, CDR1 is KGHSH, CDR2 LQKENI. The CDR3 totals 14 residues. The DNA for the CDR3 is TGTGCCAGCTCACCATTGGCGGGAGAGAATGAGCAGTTCTTC. Protein product: CASSPLAGENEQFF. Looking up the rest from reference TRBV18 and TRBJ2-1 gives the full variable domain: NAGVMQNPRHLVRRRGQEARLRCSPMKGHSHVYWYRQLPEEGLKFMVYLQKENIIDESGMPKERFSAEFPKEGPSILRIQQVVRGDSAAYFCASSPLAGENEQFFGPGTRLTVL.

CDR3 loop: CASSYSRTPGNSDTF. In nucleotides, the CDR3 is TGTGCCAGCAGTTACTCAAGGACGCCCGGGAATTCCGACACCTTC. The chain couples TRBV6-5 to TRBJ1-2; D unresolved. Trimming pared 0 bases from V and 12 bases from J, leaving 20 bases between. CDR3 size: 15 residues. In germline, CDR1 is MNHEY, CDR2 SVGAGI.

This chain links TRBV15 with TRBJ1-6; TRBD1 aligns across 7 bases. This CDR3 spans 14 amino acids. Germline trimming cut 3 bases from V and 7 bases from J; bases unmatched to any gene: 3. From germline, CDR1 is LNHNV and CDR2 YYDKDF (reference sequence). Here the CDR3 DNA reads TGTGCCACCAGCAGGACAGGGTACAATTCACCCCTCCACTTT. Translation: CATSRTGYNSPLHF.

The CDR3 bases are TGTGCCTGGAGTGCCCCCATCGACAGGCGGGCTGAAGCTTTCTTT. This gives the protein CAWSAPIDRRAEAFF. V usage is TRBV30 and J usage is TRBJ1-1, with TRBD1 as a possible D gene (6 bases). Germline lookup yields CDR1 GTSNPN and CDR2 SVGIG (reference sequence). The CDR3 is 15 amino acids. Trimming left V 1 base short and J 6 bases short, with 18 bases between.

The genes are TRBV21-1 and TRBJ2-7; the D call in the table, TRBD1, was not verified against the DNA. TRBV21-1 is annotated as a pseudogene. The length of the CDR3 is 17 residues. DNA for the CDR3: TGTGCCAGCAGCAAGTATCGACCAGGGGGGTTTCTCTACGAGCAGTACTTC. As protein: CASSKYRPGGFLYEQYF.

V gene TRBV6-5 combines with J gene TRBJ1-2; D is possibly TRBD1 (5 bases). V lost 3 bases, J lost 8 bases, and 16 bases lay in between. This CDR3 is 14 amino acids long. CDR1 MNHEY and CDR2 SVGAGI come from the germline V gene. This chain's CDR3 is CASSYFGRVGGYTF. DNA for the CDR3: TGTGCCAGCAGTTATTTCGGCAGGGTGGGGGGCTACACCTTC.

The table lists this clone with a few counts. The chain links TRBV19 to TRBJ1-5; the match to TRBD1 covers 8 bases. Losses at the gene ends were 6 bases for V and 4 bases for J; bases not matched to a gene: 8. The CDR3 consists of 15 residues. CDR1 and CDR2 (germline): LNHDA, SQIVND (reference sequence). The DNA for the CDR3 is TGTGCCAGTAGCACAGACAGGGGTTCAAATCAGCCCCAGCATTTT. Its protein product is CASSTDRGSNQPQHF.

The V gene is TRBV18, the J gene TRBJ1-4; a weak D match, TRBD1 (6 bases). The CDR3 runs to 14 residues. V was clipped by 1 base and J by 8 bases, with 11 bases between them. The germline V gene encodes CDR1 KGHSH and CDR2 LQKENI. The CDR3 loop is CASSPQGDVEKLFF. As DNA, the CDR3 is TGTGCCAGCTCACCACAGGGGGATGTCGAAAAACTGTTTTTT.

This chain joins TRBV6-6 and TRBJ1-5; unclear D gene. V lost 2 bases, J lost 9 bases, and 11 bases lay in between. Germline values: CDR1 MNHNY, CDR2 SVGAGI (reference sequence). This CDR3 comprises 13 residues. This CDR3 is CASSYESRTPQHF. The CDR3 coding sequence is TGTGCCAGCAGTTACGAGAGTCGTACGCCCCAGCATTTT.

The rearrangement links TRBV6-6 to TRBJ1-3, with TRBD1 matching over 7 bases. Germline V CDR1 and CDR2: MNHNY, SVGAGI (reference sequence). After removal of 2 bases from V and 4 bases from J, the junction contained 2 bases not matched to a gene. The CDR3 has 14 amino acids. CDR3 coding DNA: TGTGCCAGCAGTTACCCGGGACAGGGAAACACCATATATTTT. Amino acid sequence: CASSYPGQGNTIYF.

The chain employs TRBV29-1 and TRBJ2-1; 9 nucleotides match TRBD1. V dropped 4 bases and J dropped 8; count of bases not matched to a gene: 3. The CDR3 covers 12 residues. Germline CDR1 SQVTM, CDR2 ANQGSEA. The CDR3, as DNA: TGCAGCGTTGCCCGACAGGGGGATGAGCAGTTCTTC. Its translation is CSVARQGDEQFF.

This clone is a singleton in its sample. This chain uses TRBV13 with TRBJ2-2; 7 nucleotides agree with TRBD2. The CDR3 runs 15 residues. V trimming: 3 bases; J trimming: 1 base; junction bases outside the gene matches: 2. From germline, CDR1 is PRHDT and CDR2 FYEKMQ (reference sequence). CDR3 nucleotides: TGTGCCAGCAGCTTCTCTAGCGGGAACACCGGGGAGCTGTTTTTT. Protein sequence: CASSFSSGNTGELFF.

V gene TRBV4-3 combines with J gene TRBJ1-5; D gene uncertain. Trimming shortened V by 0 bases and J by 2 bases, and 11 bases separated the two germline ends. The CDR3 has 16 residues. Germline V gene data show CDR1 as LGHNA and CDR2 as YSLEER. The CDR3 here is CASSQDRAGGNQPQHF. The DNA of the CDR3 is TGCGCCAGCAGCCAAGATAGGGCCGGGGGCAATCAGCCCCAGCATTTT.

This clone was seen a few times. The CDR3 here is CASSRGTGTYTEAFF. The CDR3 DNA follows: TGTGCCAGCAGCCGAGGGACAGGGACTTACACTGAAGCTTTCTTT. This chain uses TRBV5-6 with TRBJ1-1; 9 bases line up with TRBD1. The junction had 7 bases not matched to a gene; V was cut back by 4 bases and J by 3 bases. The CDR3 is made up of 15 amino acids. The germline V gene encodes CDR1 SGHDT and CDR2 YYEEEE.

The V gene is TRBV5-8, the J gene TRBJ2-3, with TRBD1 matching 11 bases. CDR1 and CDR2 from the germline V gene are SGHTS and YDEGEE. CDR3 length: 15 amino acids. Trimming removed 7 bases from V and 0 bases from J; junction bases left unmatched: 4. DNA of the CDR3: TGTGCCAGCGGCGGACAGGGGGCCAGCACAGATACGCAGTATTTT. It yields the protein CASGGQGASTDTQYF.

The chain combines TRBV19 with TRBJ1-1; 7 nucleotides line up with TRBD1. Germline V gene data show CDR1 as LNHDA and CDR2 as SQIVND (reference sequence). The length of the CDR3 is 16 residues. V gave up 1 base and J gave up 1 base; unmatched junction bases: 6. The CDR3, as DNA: TGTGCCAGTAGTATAGCCGGACAGGCGCCGAACACTGAAGCTTTCTTT. It encodes CASSIAGQAPNTEAFF.

The CDR3 protein is CASRQTGWNSYEQYF. Here the CDR3 DNA reads TGTGCCAGCAGGCAGACAGGGTGGAACTCCTACGAGCAGTACTTC. The chain links TRBV11-2 to TRBJ2-7, with 7 bases fitting TRBD1. The length of the CDR3 is 15 residues. Germline assignment: CDR1 SGHAT and CDR2 FQNNGV. The V gene end was trimmed by 6 bases and the J gene end by 0 bases; junction bases not matched to a gene: 8.